Each of the 20 T cell receptor beta chains below was sequenced from the same sample in a study of cytotoxic CD8 clonotypes in ibrutinib-treated CLL. This table comes from immunoSEQ multiplex PCR, and its TCRdb copy is limited to in-frame clones, with some not included. Counted here are more than 200,000 clones, roughly 70% occurring once; the ten biggest clones make up approximately 15%. This specimen consisted of PBMCs, obtained after 24 months of ibrutinib treatment. The receptor source for this set is a human donor with chronic lymphocytic leukemia.

The chain carries TRBV28 and TRBJ2-7, with TRBD1 identical over 10 bases. This CDR3 has 14 amino acids. V was pared by 3 bases and J by 7 bases, with 6 bases of the junction left unmatched. The germline V gene has CDR1 MDHEN and CDR2 SYDVKM. CDR3 DNA sequence: TGTGCCAGCAGTTTGGGGACAGGGGCTCGGGAGCAGTACTTC. As protein: CASSLGTGAREQYF. Using reference TRBV28 and TRBJ2-7 for the parts outside the CDR3, the full variable domain is DVKVTQSSRYLVKRTGEKVFLECVQDMDHENMFWYRQDPGLGLRLIYFSYDVKMKEKGDIPEGYSVSREKKERFSLILESASTNQTSMYLCASSLGTGAREQYFGPGTRLTVT.

CDR3 bases: TGTGCCAGTAGTATTGTCGGGAGTGAGAGCGATACGCAGTATTTT. Its protein product is CASSIVGSESDTQYF. J is TRBJ2-3 and V is TRBV19, with D maybe TRBD2 (6 bases). Trimming removed 3 bases from V and 6 bases from J, with 16 bases in between. Germline CDR1 and CDR2: LNHDA and SQIVND (reference sequence). The CDR3 spans 15 residues.

The chain joins TRBV10-3 to TRBJ2-7; 7 nucleotides line up with TRBD2. The ends lost 3 bases at V and 2 bases at J; junction bases unmatched: 4. This CDR3 is built from 14 residues. The V gene's germline CDR1 is ENHRY and CDR2 SYGVKD. CDR3 nucleotides: TGTGCCATCAGTGAAAAAGCGGGGCCCTACGAGCAGTACTTC. This gives the protein CAISEKAGPYEQYF.

V is TRBV7-9 and J is TRBJ2-7; the match to TRBD2 covers 9 bases. Germline trimming cut 10 bases from V and 2 bases from J; bases unmatched to any gene: 6. CDR1 is SEHNR and CDR2 is FQNEAQ in the germline V gene (reference sequence). The CDR3 loop spans 13 amino acids. CDR3 DNA: TGTGCCACCGGACTAGCGTCTACCTACGAGCAGTACTTC. Translation: CATGLASTYEQYF.

The V gene is TRBV11-1, the J gene TRBJ2-1; no reliable D call. Trimming took off 5 bases at V and 0 bases at J, with 14 bases between the two ends. This CDR3 spans 16 amino acids. Germline V CDR1 and CDR2: SGHAT, FQDESV (reference sequence). The CDR3 spells CASSPPYSLSYNEQFF. The CDR3 DNA sequence: TGTGCCAGCAGCCCACCCTACTCTCTCTCCTACAATGAGCAGTTCTTC.

This clone appeared a few times. The chain employs TRBV25-1 and TRBJ2-7; no firm D call. Germline V gene sequence: CDR1 MGHDK, CDR2 SYGVNS. The CDR3 has 12 residues. V was pared by 2 bases and J by 6 bases, with 8 bases between. DNA of the CDR3: TGTGCCAGCAGTGAAGGGTGGTTCGAGCAGTACTTC. Protein sequence: CASSEGWFEQYF.

J is TRBJ2-2 and V is TRBV5-1, with D unclear. The ends were cut back, 2 bases at V and 4 bases at J, with 9 bases in the middle. Germline assignment: CDR1 SGHRS and CDR2 YFSETQ. This CDR3 contains 14 residues. The CDR3 sequence: CASSFRFATGELFF. Here the CDR3 DNA reads TGCGCCAGCAGCTTTAGATTTGCCACCGGGGAGCTGTTTTTT.

This clone was observed a few times. The chain employs TRBV4-3 and TRBJ2-5; perhaps TRBD2 as D (6 bases). V lost 1 base and J 2 bases, leaving 11 bases between the germline ends. The CDR3 covers 15 residues. Germline values: CDR1 LGHNA, CDR2 YSLEER. The CDR3 DNA is TGCGCCAGCAGCCAAGGCCTTAGCGGTCAAGAGACCCAGTACTTC. Translated, it gives CASSQGLSGQETQYF.

The chain recombines TRBV30 with TRBJ2-1, with a weak D call TRBD1 (5 bases). Germline values: CDR1 GTSNPN, CDR2 SVGIG (reference sequence). This CDR3 region has 15 residues. V was clipped by 4 bases and J by 4 bases, with 17 bases between them. The CDR3 DNA follows: TGTGCCTGGATACCAGGGTGGGGCGATTACAATGAGCAGTTCTTC. Amino acid sequence: CAWIPGWGDYNEQFF. Full variable domain (rest looked up from reference TRBV30 and TRBJ2-1): SQTIHQWPATLVQPVGSPLSLECTVEGTSNPNLYWYRQAAGRGLQLLFYSVGIGQISSEVPQNLSASRPQDRQFILSSKKLLLSDSGFYLCAWIPGWGDYNEQFFGPGTRLTVL.

The CDR3 DNA follows: TGTGCCAGCATTGTTTCTCAGAGCTCCTACGAGCAGTACTTC. Protein sequence: CASIVSQSSYEQYF. V is TRBV28 and J is TRBJ2-7; D is undetermined. The ends were cut back, 7 bases at V and 0 bases at J, with 13 bases in the middle. Germline values: CDR1 MDHEN, CDR2 SYDVKM. The CDR3 has 14 residues.

This chain connects TRBV29-1 to TRBJ2-5; D remains unclear. Germline CDR1 SQVTM, CDR2 ANQGSEA. CDR3 length: 12 residues. V was pared by 5 bases and J by 5 bases, with 12 bases between. CDR3 sequence reads: CSVFRAEETQYF. DNA for the CDR3: TGCAGCGTTTTCCGGGCCGAGGAGACCCAGTACTTC.

The chain joins TRBV27 to TRBJ2-1; unclear D gene. The CDR3 runs 13 residues. Trimming removed 3 bases at V and 7 bases at J, with 10 bases between. Per germline, CDR1 MNHEY and CDR2 SMNVEV (reference sequence). The CDR3 here is CASSFGYKNEQFF. Here the CDR3 DNA reads TGTGCCAGCAGTTTTGGGTACAAGAATGAGCAGTTCTTC.

The chain combines TRBV15 with TRBJ2-1; D gene uncertain. CDR1 and CDR2 (germline): LNHNV, YYDKDF (reference sequence). CDR3 length equals 15 residues. V gave up 1 base and J gave up 2 bases, with 9 bases separating them. CDR3 coding DNA: TGTGCCACCAGCAGAGGGACGTCTCCCTACAATGAGCAGTTCTTC. It codes for CATSRGTSPYNEQFF.

The chain employs TRBV2 and TRBJ1-5; possibly TRBD1 for D (5 bases). The CDR3 totals 16 residues. Trimming cost V 5 bases and J 4 bases, with 18 bases left between them. Looked up from germline, CDR1 is SNHLY and CDR2 is FYNNEI. The DNA for the CDR3 is TGTGCCAGCAGTCCCAAGGGGAGGGGCTTGAATCAGCCCCAGCATTTT. Translated: CASSPKGRGLNQPQHF.

CDR3 loop: CASSPDEDQPQHF. The DNA for the CDR3 is TGTGCCAGCTCCCCCGACGAGGATCAGCCCCAGCATTTT. This chain links TRBV18 with TRBJ1-5; D is unresolved. In germline, CDR1 is KGHSH, CDR2 LQKENI. V was pared by 6 bases and J by 5 bases, with 11 bases between. This CDR3 spans 13 amino acids. The full variable domain, its missing parts supplied by reference TRBV18 and TRBJ1-5, is NAGVMQNPRHLVRRRGQEARLRCSPMKGHSHVYWYRQLPEEGLKFMVYLQKENIIDESGMPKERFSAEFPKEGPSILRIQQVVRGDSAAYFCASSPDEDQPQHFGDGTRLSIL.

The genes are TRBV30 and TRBJ2-2, with 9 bases aligning to TRBD1. Unmatched junction bases numbered 5, after V lost 2 bases and J lost 4 bases. CDR3 length equals 15 residues. The V gene's germline CDR1 is GTSNPN and CDR2 SVGIG (reference sequence). For the CDR3, the DNA is TGTGCCTGGAGTCGGGACAGGGAGGGCACCGGGGAGCTGTTTTTT. The encoded protein is CAWSRDREGTGELFF.

The rearrangement joins TRBV27 to TRBJ2-3; 7 bases map to TRBD2. The V gene's germline CDR1 is MNHEY and CDR2 SMNVEV (reference sequence). V shed 2 bases, J shed 6 bases, and the junction held 11 bases outside the gene matches. The CDR3 has 16 residues. The CDR3 DNA reads TGTGCCAGCAGTTTAACCTCTAGCGGCCTAGCTGATACGCAGTATTTT. Amino acids: CASSLTSSGLADTQYF.

The chain employs TRBV28 and TRBJ1-5, with D unclear. There are 12 residues in the CDR3. Trimming removed 5 bases at V and 6 bases at J, with 8 bases between. Per the germline V gene, CDR1 is MDHEN and CDR2 is SYDVKM. CDR3 DNA sequence: TGTGCCAGCAGTACGCTTGGTCAGCCCCAGCATTTT. Translating gives CASSTLGQPQHF.

The chain links TRBV19 to TRBJ1-5, with a tentative D call TRBD1 (5 bases). V was clipped by 4 bases and J by 6 bases, with 16 bases between them. Germline V gives CDR1 LNHDA, CDR2 SQIVND (reference sequence). This CDR3 has 15 amino acids. Here the CDR3 reads CASSSGSPRGQPQHF. CDR3 coding DNA: TGTGCCAGTAGTAGCGGGAGTCCTAGGGGTCAGCCCCAGCATTTT.

This clone was detected a few times. In DNA, the CDR3 is TGTGCCAGCAGCCCAAGGGTCCCAAAGACTAGCGGGAGATACAATGAGCAGTTCTTC. Translated: CASSPRVPKTSGRYNEQFF. The chain joins TRBV28 to TRBJ2-1, with 12 bases aligning to TRBD2. Germline-derived CDR1 and CDR2 are MDHEN and SYDVKM. There are 19 residues in the CDR3. With 6 bases clipped from V and 4 bases from J, the junction kept 16 bases outside the gene matches.